Following are 31 T cell receptor beta chains from one sample sequenced in a study of blood T cell repertoires in COVID-19. TCRdb's table, derived via immunoSEQ multiplex PCR, lists solely in-frame clones and lacks some. Of some 200,000 clones in the sample, over 75% were seen once. The sequenced sample was peripheral blood. These receptors originate from a man aged 40-49 years with active or convalescent COVID-19.

This chain connects TRBV6-5 to TRBJ1-4, with 7 bases identical to TRBD1. Germline V gene lookup returns CDR1 MNHEY and CDR2 SVGAGI. The ends lost 8 bases at V and 4 bases at J; junction bases unmatched: 4. The CDR3 covers 13 residues. CDR3 sequence reads: CASGGQYNEKLFF. For the CDR3, the DNA is TGTGCCAGCGGGGGACAGTATAATGAAAAACTGTTTTTT.

A few counts support this clone. The rearrangement links TRBV2 to TRBJ1-1, with D maybe TRBD1 (5 bases). The CDR3 totals 13 residues. Germline V gene data show CDR1 as SNHLY and CDR2 as FYNNEI. The V and J ends lost 6 bases and 3 bases respectively, with 11 bases between them. CDR3 bases: TGTGCCAGCAGGCGGGGGGAGGACACTGAAGCTTTCTTT. Translated: CASRRGEDTEAFF.

The gene calls are TRBV6-5 and TRBJ1-3; D possibly corresponds to TRBD1 (5 bases). Germline CDR1 is MNHEY and CDR2 is SVGAGI. The CDR3 totals 12 residues. Deletions cut 8 bases from V and 0 bases from J, with 5 bases between. The CDR3 here is CASDSSGNTIYF. The CDR3, as DNA: TGTGCCAGCGACAGCTCTGGAAACACCATATATTTT.

The V call is TRBV5-4, the J call TRBJ2-7, with TRBD1 matching 9 bases. Germline CDR1 SGHNT, CDR2 YYREEE (reference sequence). V was pared by 4 bases and J by 1 base, with 6 bases of the junction left unmatched. CDR3 size: 15 residues. CDR3 bases: TGTGCCAGCAGCCAGAGAGGGACAGGGTCCTACGAGCAGTACTTC. Translating it yields CASSQRGTGSYEQYF.

CDR3 coding DNA: TGTGCCACCAGACCGGGACTGGCCTACGAGCAGTACTTC. It yields the protein CATRPGLAYEQYF. The chain links TRBV15 to TRBJ2-7, with a weak D call TRBD2 (6 bases). Germline V gene data show CDR1 as LNHNV and CDR2 as YYDKDF (reference sequence). Trimming removed 6 bases at V and 2 bases at J, with 11 bases between. This CDR3 region has 13 residues.

The chain employs TRBV1 and TRBJ1-6. TRBV1 is noted as a pseudogene. The CDR3 length is 14 residues. Here the CDR3 reads CTSSHCGEGSPLHF. CDR3 DNA sequence: TGCACCAGCAGCCATTGCGGGGAAGGTTCACCCCTCCACTTT.

The rearrangement links TRBV7-9 to TRBJ1-6; 8 bases line up with TRBD1. With 2 bases clipped from V and 3 bases from J, the junction kept 3 bases outside the gene matches. This CDR3 has 16 amino acids. Germline V lookup: CDR1 SEHNR, CDR2 FQNEAQ (reference sequence). The CDR3 protein is CASSLQGALYNSPLHF. CDR3 nucleotide sequence: TGTGCCAGCAGCTTACAGGGGGCACTCTATAATTCACCCCTCCACTTT.

Turning to this clone: Other DNA sequences in this specimen translate into the identical CDR3. The chain joins TRBV28 to TRBJ1-1, with D maybe TRBD1 (5 bases). The ends were cut back, 2 bases at V and 1 base at J, with 8 bases in the middle. CDR1 is MDHEN, CDR2 SYDVKM, per germline. This CDR3 region has 14 residues. CDR3 amino acids: CASSLRGGNTEAFF. The CDR3 DNA sequence: TGTGCCAGCAGTTTACGGGGGGGGAACACTGAAGCTTTCTTT.

The J gene is TRBJ1-5, the V gene TRBV30, with D maybe TRBD1 (5 bases). Trimming stripped 2 bases from V and 1 base from J, with 6 bases between. The CDR3 consists of 13 residues. Looked up from germline, CDR1 is GTSNPN and CDR2 is SVGIG (reference sequence). The CDR3 DNA reads TGTGCCTGGAGTCGGGGGAGCAATCAGCCCCAGCATTTT. Translated: CAWSRGSNQPQHF.

This clone was counted a few times. CDR3 in amino acids: CASNSWGLPPGDTQYF. The CDR3 nucleotides are TGTGCCAGCAATTCCTGGGGACTGCCCCCCGGGGATACGCAGTATTTT. This chain connects TRBV5-4 to TRBJ2-3; TRBD2 might be the D (6 bases). Trimming removed 6 bases at V and 6 bases at J, with 23 bases between. The CDR3 length is 16 residues. In germline, CDR1 is SGHNT, CDR2 YYREEE (reference sequence).

This clone is a singleton in its sample. The rearrangement links TRBV4-1 to TRBJ1-1, with D tentatively TRBD1 (6 bases). Trimming removed 0 bases from V and 3 bases from J, with 20 bases in between. The CDR3 is 18 amino acids. Per germline, CDR1 MGHRA and CDR2 YSYEKL. The CDR3 is CASSQDRPQGILDTEAFF. CDR3 coding DNA: TGCGCCAGCAGCCAAGATAGGCCCCAGGGGATTCTTGACACTGAAGCTTTCTTT.

The rearrangement links TRBV9 to TRBJ2-7; 11 bases agree with TRBD2. In germline, CDR1 is SGDLS, CDR2 YYNGEE. The CDR3 contains 14 residues. Germline trimming cut 1 base from V and 4 bases from J; bases unmatched to any gene: 1. The CDR3 region has the DNA TGTGCCAGCAGCGTAACTAGCGGGGGATACGAGCAGTACTTC. It is translated as CASSVTSGGYEQYF.

This clone appeared once. V is TRBV6-6 and J is TRBJ2-4; TRBD1 agrees at 10 bases. The germline V gene has CDR1 MNHNY and CDR2 SVGAGI (reference sequence). The trim removed 6 bases at V and 3 bases at J, leaving 8 bases unmatched. The CDR3 covers 16 residues. The CDR3 here is CASRPPGTGVKNIQYF. Written as DNA, the CDR3 is TGTGCCAGCAGGCCCCCCGGGACAGGGGTCAAAAACATTCAGTACTTC.

The J gene is TRBJ1-1, the V gene TRBV3-1 (or the pseudogene TRBV3-2); perhaps TRBD1 as D (5 bases). Germline assignment: CDR1 LGHDT and CDR2 YNNKEL (reference sequence). Deletions cut 5 bases from V and 3 bases from J, with 13 bases between. The CDR3 is 14 amino acids. The CDR3 sequence: CASSKGRRDTEAFF. In DNA, the CDR3 is TGTGCCAGCAGCAAGGGGAGGAGGGACACTGAAGCTTTCTTT.

V usage is TRBV6-5 and J usage is TRBJ1-3; the D is unclear. The CDR3 extends over 12 amino acids. Trimming took 5 bases from V and 7 from J, leaving 9 bases between them. Germline V gene data show CDR1 as MNHEY and CDR2 as SVGAGI. The CDR3 is CASSPGRNTIYF. CDR3 bases: TGTGCCAGCAGTCCGGGGAGGAACACCATATATTTT.

This chain joins TRBV12-5 and TRBJ1-3; weak D call: TRBD1 (5 bases). Germline CDR1 reads LGHNT; CDR2 reads FRNRAP. The CDR3 totals 16 residues. Trimming shortened V by 7 bases and J by 3 bases, and 19 bases separated the two germline ends. The CDR3, as DNA: TGTGCTAGTGCACCGGACGGGGGGATATTTGGAAACACCATATATTTT. Its translation is CASAPDGGIFGNTIYF. Using reference TRBV12-5 and TRBJ1-3 for the parts outside the CDR3, the full variable domain is DARVTQTPRHKVTEMGQEVTMRCQPILGHNTVFWYRQTMMQGLELLAYFRNRAPLDDSGMPKDRFSAEMPDATLATLKIQPSEPRDSAVYFCASAPDGGIFGNTIYFGEGSWLTVV.

The rearrangement uses TRBV2 and TRBJ2-4; D is possibly TRBD1 (5 bases). The CDR3 length is 14 residues. Trimming cost V 5 bases and J 1 base, with 9 bases left between them. Germline V CDR1 and CDR2: SNHLY, FYNNEI. Here the CDR3 reads CASSSGWAKNIQYF. The CDR3 DNA follows: TGTGCCAGCAGTTCAGGGTGGGCCAAAAACATTCAGTACTTC. The full variable domain, completed using reference TRBV2 and TRBJ2-4, is EPEVTQTPSHQVTQMGQEVILRCVPISNHLYFYWYRQILGQKVEFLVSFYNNEISEKSEIFDDQFSVERPDGSNFTLKIRSTKLEDSAMYFCASSSGWAKNIQYFGAGTRLSVL.

The CDR3 loop reads CASSNTGNYGYTF. The CDR3 DNA is TGTGCCAGCAGCAATACAGGGAACTATGGCTACACCTTC. The chain has TRBV6-5 and TRBJ1-2, with D possibly being TRBD1 (6 bases). The CDR3 runs 13 residues. Germline CDR1 reads MNHEY; CDR2 reads SVGAGI. V was clipped by 6 bases and J by 2 bases, with 10 bases between them.

This clone came up a few times. This rearrangement joins TRBV30 to TRBJ1-2, with D possibly being TRBD1 (6 bases). Per the germline V gene, CDR1 is GTSNPN and CDR2 is SVGIG (reference sequence). The CDR3 extends over 17 amino acids. Trimming shortened V by 4 bases and J by 3 bases, and 24 bases separated the two germline ends. The CDR3 sequence is CAWNSVLHDRRHYGYTF. The DNA for the CDR3 is TGTGCCTGGAACTCGGTCTTACATGACAGGAGACACTATGGCTACACCTTC.

The chain recombines TRBV19 with TRBJ1-1, with TRBD1 matching 7 bases. CDR1 is LNHDA, CDR2 SQIVND, per germline (reference sequence). The CDR3 contains 16 residues. The trim removed 7 bases at V and 8 bases at J, leaving 19 bases unmatched. The CDR3, as DNA: TGTGCCAGTATTCCCCGGGACAGAAGCCTCCTGGGGGAAGCTTTCTTT. Its protein is CASIPRDRSLLGEAFF. The full variable domain, with the rest looked up from reference TRBV19 and TRBJ1-1, is DGGITQSPKYLFRKEGQNVTLSCEQNLNHDAMYWYRQDPGQGLRLIYYSQIVNDFQKGDIAEGYSVSREKKESFPLTVTSAQKNPTAFYLCASIPRDRSLLGEAFFGQGTRLTVV.

CDR3 sequence (DNA): TGTGCCAGTAGTATAGGAACAGGGGACCCAACCCCGAACACTGAAGCTTTCTTT. Translation: CASSIGTGDPTPNTEAFF. The gene calls are TRBV19 and TRBJ1-1, with 7 bases lining up with TRBD1. V was clipped by 1 base and J by 1 base; unmatched bases: 12. Germline V gives CDR1 LNHDA, CDR2 SQIVND (reference sequence). The CDR3 covers 18 residues.

This chain joins TRBV28 and TRBJ1-5; D ambiguous. The CDR3 sequence is 13 residues long. CDR1 and CDR2 (germline): MDHEN, SYDVKM. V shed 8 bases and J shed 4 bases, with 12 bases lying between them. In DNA form, the CDR3 reads TGTGCCAGCCGGGGAGGACGAAATCAGCCCCAGCATTTT. It translates to CASRGGRNQPQHF.

Regarding this clone: Other DNA sequences in this specimen translate into the identical CDR3. The chain links TRBV30 to TRBJ1-5; TRBD1 is a possible D gene (5 bases). V lost 0 bases and J lost 3, with 6 bases in between. CDR1 and CDR2 from the germline V gene are GTSNPN and SVGIG (reference sequence). The CDR3 has 13 amino acids. CDR3 region: CAWSVQDNQPQHF. The CDR3 DNA reads TGTGCCTGGAGTGTACAGGACAATCAGCCCCAGCATTTT.

Regarding this clone: The identical CDR3 is also encoded by other nucleotide sequences in the sample. The rearrangement joins TRBV9 to TRBJ2-1; D may be TRBD2 (6 bases). V lost 0 bases, J lost 0 bases, and 7 bases lay in between. Looked up from germline, CDR1 is SGDLS and CDR2 is YYNGEE. The CDR3 contains 15 residues. In nucleotides, the CDR3 is TGTGCCAGCAGCGTAGGGAGGGGCTCCTACAATGAGCAGTTCTTC. This gives the protein CASSVGRGSYNEQFF.

This clone has a handful of counts. V and J are TRBV3-1 (or the pseudogene TRBV3-2) and TRBJ2-6, with a possible D match to TRBD1 (5 bases). Germline V gives CDR1 LGHDT, CDR2 YNNKEL (reference sequence). The CDR3 covers 18 residues. V lost 3 bases and J lost 0, with 15 bases in between. This CDR3 reads CASSHSSNTGSGANVLTF. CDR3 coding DNA: TGTGCCAGCAGCCATAGCTCCAATACAGGCTCTGGGGCCAACGTCCTGACTTTC.

The chain employs TRBV29-1 and TRBJ1-6; D possibly corresponds to TRBD1 (5 bases). Germline lookup yields CDR1 SQVTM and CDR2 ANQGSEA. Between the trimmed V and J ends, which lost 0 bases and 1 base, there was a span of 16 bases. CDR3 size: 18 residues. The CDR3 loop reads CSVEDEAGNRSYNSPLHF. The CDR3 DNA is TGCAGCGTTGAAGATGAGGCAGGGAATAGATCCTATAATTCACCCCTCCACTTT.

The chain couples TRBV12-2 to TRBJ1-2; the DNA was not used to check the table's D call, TRBD1. TRBV12-2 is a pseudogene segment. The CDR3 sequence is 14 residues long. The CDR3 sequence: CASRFGGTGEGYTF. The CDR3 coding sequence is TGTGCAAGTCGCTTTGGGGGGACAGGGGAAGGCTACACCTTC.

The chain links TRBV10-3 to TRBJ2-3, with D uncertain. Looked up from germline, CDR1 is ENHRY and CDR2 is SYGVKD. V was shortened by 6 bases and J by 3 bases, with 10 bases between the two germline ends. The CDR3 length is 13 residues. The CDR3, as DNA: TGTGCCATCAGCCTTGGTCAGACAGATACGCAGTATTTT. Protein: CAISLGQTDTQYF.

V usage is TRBV27 and J usage is TRBJ2-7; 7 positions agree with TRBD1. Germline V gives CDR1 MNHEY, CDR2 SMNVEV (reference sequence). V shed 6 bases, J shed 6 bases, and the junction held 5 bases outside the gene matches. The CDR3 is made up of 12 amino acids. The CDR3 nucleotides read TGTGCCAGCAGCCCGACAGGGACCGAGCAGTACTTC. Translation gives CASSPTGTEQYF.

The chain couples TRBV11-2 to TRBJ2-3; 10 bases fit TRBD2. The germline CDR1 and CDR2 sequences are SGHAT and FQNNGV. Germline trimming cut 4 bases from V and 3 bases from J; bases unmatched to any gene: 1. The CDR3 sequence is 14 residues long. This CDR3 is CASSSSGGTDTQYF. In DNA form, the CDR3 reads TGTGCCAGCAGCTCTAGCGGGGGAACAGATACGCAGTATTTT.

J is TRBJ2-1 and V is TRBV5-4; 7 bases align to TRBD1. The CDR3 sequence is 18 residues long. Trimming at V came to 0 bases and at J to 5 bases, leaving 14 bases not matched to a gene. Per the germline V gene, CDR1 is SGHNT and CDR2 is YYREEE (reference sequence). CDR3 residues: CASSLGTRGYRNDNEQFF. The CDR3 DNA is TGTGCCAGCAGCTTGGGTACCAGGGGGTATAGGAATGACAATGAGCAGTTCTTC.